This T cell receptor (beta chain) came from a study of T-cell reconstitution after alpha-beta-depleted transplantation in children. This clonotype was counted only a few times. Germline V gives CDR1 LNHNV, CDR2 YYDKDF (reference sequence). V gave up 0 bases and J gave up 3 bases, with 15 bases separating them. The CDR3 runs 16 residues. TCRbeta library construction was performed incorporating unique molecular identifiers. TCRdb passed the PCR reads through MiXCR, listing each CDR3 protein once. Of about 230,000 distinct CDR3 sequences detected, 8% to 10% appear once; the ten largest clones hold around 6%.

The chain links TRBV15 to TRBJ2-7, with D uncertain. The specimen was PBMCs from the stem cell graft donor, collected from the stem cell graft. The receptor comes from a human donor who donated a stem cell graft to a child with acute lymphoblastic leukemia. CDR3 in DNA: TGTGCCACCAGCAGAGATCTGACGGTAAACGGCTACGAGCAGTACTTC. Translated, it gives CATSRDLTVNGYEQYF.